The clone carrying this T cell receptor beta chain was seen repeatedly, ten times or more. Antigen specificity is unknown. In TCRdb, the 5' RACE reads were re-called with MiXCR into one record per CDR3 protein. Here the sample spans some 630,000 distinct CDR3 sequences, under 8.5% being singletons. The record originates from a study of identical twins. Findings and caveats of the study: In cord blood, abundant beta clonotypes had fewer insertions; memory showed no trend. Compared with models, monozygotic twins showed more out-of-frame TCR alpha sharing.

The germline V gene encodes CDR1 MNHEY and CDR2 SVGAGI. CDR3 length: 12 amino acids. Trimming removed 6 bases at V and 4 bases at J, with 10 bases between. These data are also associated with another study on yellow fever vaccine responses in identical twins. In that study: Twins' vaccine T cell responses reportedly seemed partly convergent and partly personalized.

The clonotype originates from a woman aged 18-29 years in good health. Material: PBMCs. This chain joins TRBV6-5 and TRBJ2-7; D possibly corresponds to TRBD1 (6 bases). The DNA for the CDR3 is TGTGCCAGCAGCGGGACACTTTACGAGCAGTACTTC. Translated, it gives CASSGTLYEQYF.